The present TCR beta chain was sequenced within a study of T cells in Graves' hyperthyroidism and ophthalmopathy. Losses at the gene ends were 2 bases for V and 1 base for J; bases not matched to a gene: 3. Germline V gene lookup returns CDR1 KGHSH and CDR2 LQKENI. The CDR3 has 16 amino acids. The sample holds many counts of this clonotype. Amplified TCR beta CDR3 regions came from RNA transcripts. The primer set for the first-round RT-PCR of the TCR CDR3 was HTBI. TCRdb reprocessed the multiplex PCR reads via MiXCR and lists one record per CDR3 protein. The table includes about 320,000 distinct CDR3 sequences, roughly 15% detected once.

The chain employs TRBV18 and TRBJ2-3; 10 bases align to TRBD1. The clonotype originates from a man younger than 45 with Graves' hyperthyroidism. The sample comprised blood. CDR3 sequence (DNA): TGTGCCAGCTCACCAGGGACAGGGGCCGGCACAGATACGCAGTATTTT. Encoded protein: CASSPGTGAGTDTQYF. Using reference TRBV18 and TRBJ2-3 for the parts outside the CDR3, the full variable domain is NAGVMQNPRHLVRRRGQEARLRCSPMKGHSHVYWYRQLPEEGLKFMVYLQKENIIDESGMPKERFSAEFPKEGPSILRIQQVVRGDSAAYFCASSPGTGAGTDTQYFGPGTRLTVL.